This is a list of T cell receptor beta chains from one sample in a study of shared clonotypes between healthy human individuals. Profiled with immunoSEQ multiplex PCR; TCRdb holds only in-frame clones, not every one. The sample carries about 700,000 clones, 92% recorded once. The material sequenced was naive CD8+ T cells sorted from blood. These receptors all stem from a man aged 25 to 40 in good health. The CDR3 runs from the conserved cysteine through the conserved F or W. A D gene is named only where the DNA matches it firmly. Not every row has a clone size; where given, it reads once, few, many or a size class.

D gene	V gene	clone size	J gene	CDR3 protein	CDR3 DNA
.	TRBV27	.	TRBJ1-1	CASSSASTANTEAFF	TGTGCCAGCAGTTCGGCCTCGACAGCGAACACTGAAGCTTTCTTT
.	TRBV7-9	.	TRBJ2-3	CASAPPRLPTDTQYF	TGTGCCAGCGCCCCCCCCCGCCTCCCCACAGATACGCAGTATTTT
TRBD1	TRBV2	.	TRBJ2-7	CARRDSPYEQYF	TGTGCCAGAAGGGACAGCCCCTACGAGCAGTACTTC
.	TRBV29-1	.	TRBJ2-1	CSVEGDTTSYNEQFF	TGCAGCGTTGAAGGGGACACGACCTCCTACAATGAGCAGTTCTTC
TRBD2	TRBV14	.	TRBJ2-5	CASSRYSGTGETQYF	TGTGCCAGCAGTCGATATAGCGGGACCGGGGAGACCCAGTACTTC
TRBD1	TRBV27	.	TRBJ2-7	CASSSLGGQGYEQYF	TGTGCCAGCAGTTCATTGGGTGGACAGGGTTACGAGCAGTACTTC
TRBD2	TRBV27	.	TRBJ2-7	CASTPGGVIDEQYF	TGTGCCAGCACCCCCGGGGGGGTTATCGACGAGCAGTACTTC
.	TRBV6-6	.	TRBJ2-7	CASRNRESYEQYF	TGTGCCAGCAGAAACCGGGAGAGCTACGAGCAGTACTTC
TRBD1	TRBV10-3	.	TRBJ1-1	CAIRRQGYLNTEAFF	TGTGCCATCAGAAGACAGGGGTACCTGAACACTGAAGCTTTCTTT
.	TRBV27	.	TRBJ2-7	CASSASLGHLSYEQYF	TGTGCCAGCAGTGCCTCTTTGGGACACCTCTCCTACGAGCAGTACTTC
.	TRBV28	.	TRBJ1-4	CASERPGRGEKLFF	TGTGCCAGCGAACGCCCCGGGCGGGGTGAAAAACTGTTTTTT
TRBD2	TRBV13	.	TRBJ2-6	CASSLGLAGVNPSGANVLTF	TGTGCCAGCAGCTTGGGACTAGCGGGAGTGAATCCCTCTGGGGCCAACGTCCTGACTTTC
TRBD2	TRBV9	.	TRBJ2-3	CASSRLAGGKDTQYF	TGTGCCAGTAGCAGACTAGCGGGAGGGAAAGATACGCAGTATTTT
.	TRBV7-2	.	TRBJ2-7	CASSLDRGRSYEQYF	TGTGCCAGCAGCTTAGATCGGGGAAGGTCATACGAGCAGTACTTC
.	TRBV12-2	.	TRBJ2-7	CASRSRLAGPYEQYF	TGTGCAAGTCGCTCGAGACTAGCGGGACCCTACGAGCAGTACTTC
TRBD2	TRBV7-8	.	TRBJ2-7	CASSPRWGGAGGPGEQYF	TGTGCCAGCAGCCCCCGCTGGGGGGGCGCGGGAGGGCCTGGCGAGCAGTACTTC
TRBD1	TRBV15	once	TRBJ2-2	CATSRDGGTGVTGELFF	TGTGCCACCAGCAGAGATGGGGGGACAGGGGTCACCGGGGAGCTGTTTTTT
.	TRBV27	.	TRBJ2-3	CASSIRPGPAATDTQYF	TGTGCCAGCAGTATTCGACCGGGACCCGCAGCCACAGATACGCAGTATTTT
TRBD2	TRBV6-5	.	TRBJ2-7	CASSSTGGSYEQYF	TGTGCCAGCAGTTCCACGGGAGGCTCCTACGAGCAGTACTTC
TRBD1	TRBV19	.	TRBJ2-7	CASSNGQGSYEQYF	TGTGCCAGTAGTAATGGACAGGGCTCCTACGAGCAGTACTTC
.	TRBV4-1	.	TRBJ2-2	CASSERSYTGELFF	TGCGCCAGCAGCGAGCGGTCCTACACCGGGGAGCTGTTTTTT
.	TRBV15	.	TRBJ1-2	CATTPEQINYGYTF	TGTGCCACCACCCCGGAACAGATTAACTATGGCTACACCTTC
.	TRBV7-9	.	TRBJ2-1	CASSSPIAEPDNEQFF	TGTGCCAGCAGCTCCCCGATAGCGGAACCCGACAATGAGCAGTTCTTC
.	TRBV4-3	.	TRBJ2-1	CASSQGSGLASYNEQFF	TGCGCCAGCAGCCAAGGGTCGGGACTCGCTTCCTACAATGAGCAGTTCTTC
.	TRBV5-1	.	TRBJ2-1	CASTNEGYNEQFF	TGCGCCAGCACCAATGAGGGGTACAATGAGCAGTTCTTC
TRBD1	TRBV19	.	TRBJ1-1	CASSTQGVPEAFF	TGTGCCAGTAGTACGCAGGGGGTACCTGAAGCTTTCTTT
TRBD2	TRBV10-3	.	TRBJ2-3	CAISNSGRNTQYF	TGTGCCATCTCGAATAGCGGGAGAAATACGCAGTATTTT
.	TRBV5-1	.	TRBJ2-5	CASSLYPVGETQYF	TGCGCCAGCAGCTTGTATCCCGTCGGGGAGACCCAGTACTTC
.	TRBV4-1	.	TRBJ2-1	CASSPGNREEQFF	TGCGCCAGCAGCCCAGGAAATAGGGAGGAGCAGTTCTTC
TRBD2	TRBV13	.	TRBJ2-1	CASSLAAGAPGSYNEQFF	TGTGCCAGCAGCCTCGCAGCGGGGGCCCCCGGCTCCTACAATGAGCAGTTCTTC
TRBD2	TRBV28	.	TRBJ2-5	CASSLSTSGPRETQYF	TGTGCCAGCAGTTTATCTACTAGCGGGCCTCGGGAGACCCAGTACTTC
.	TRBV5-1	.	TRBJ2-5	CASSMGLLGETQYF	TGCGCCAGCAGCATGGGCCTACTGGGAGAGACCCAGTACTTC
TRBD1	TRBV11-2	.	TRBJ2-7	CASSLAGQGFYEQYF	TGTGCCAGCAGCTTAGCGGGACAGGGGTTCTACGAGCAGTACTTC
TRBD1	TRBV27	.	TRBJ2-7	CASSRDRATYEQYF	TGTGCCAGCAGCAGGGACAGGGCTACCTACGAGCAGTACTTC
.	TRBV4-3	.	TRBJ2-6	CASSQDPGGANVLTF	TGCGCCAGCAGCCAAGATCCGGGTGGGGCCAACGTCCTGACTTTC
TRBD2	TRBV2	.	TRBJ2-1	CARLSLAGENEQFF	TGTGCCAGACTAAGCCTAGCGGGAGAAAATGAGCAGTTCTTC
.	TRBV28	.	TRBJ2-7	CASSLARGSAYEQYF	TGTGCCAGCAGTCTCGCGAGGGGCTCGGCCTACGAGCAGTACTTC
.	TRBV2	once	TRBJ2-1	CASRGSSYNEQFF	TGTGCCAGCAGGGGGAGCTCCTACAATGAGCAGTTCTTC
.	TRBV15	.	TRBJ2-1	CATPKTSYNEQFF	TGTGCCACTCCGAAGACTTCCTACAATGAGCAGTTCTTC
.	TRBV27	few	TRBJ1-1	CASSLYPPQGNTEAFF	TGTGCCAGCAGTTTATACCCCCCCCAGGGGAACACTGAAGCTTTCTTT
TRBD1	TRBV9	.	TRBJ2-5	CASSVWDSPGKTQYF	TGTGCCAGCAGCGTTTGGGACAGCCCAGGAAAGACCCAGTACTTC
.	TRBV5-1	.	TRBJ2-1	CASSLVPVGREKDEQFF	TGCGCCAGCAGCTTGGTTCCCGTGGGTAGGGAGAAAGATGAGCAGTTCTTC
TRBD1	TRBV2	.	TRBJ1-5	CASARTGDQPQHF	TGTGCCAGCGCCCGGACAGGGGATCAGCCCCAGCATTTT
.	TRBV19	.	TRBJ1-2	CASSIILGAYGYTF	TGTGCCAGTAGTATTATCCTGGGGGCCTATGGCTACACCTTC
.	TRBV4-3	few	TRBJ1-2	CASSQDLFLTF	TGCGCCAGCAGCCAAGATCTTTTCCTTACCTTC
.	TRBV5-6	.	TRBJ2-7	CASSLGGGYEQYF	TGTGCCAGCAGCTTGGGGGGAGGCTACGAGCAGTACTTC
.	TRBV27	.	TRBJ1-4	CASSLGGAEKLFF	TGTGCCAGCAGTTTGGGGGGTGCTGAAAAACTGTTTTTT
.	TRBV27	.	TRBJ2-2	CASSSRGRNGELFF	TGTGCCAGCAGTTCTCGGGGTAGGAACGGGGAGCTGTTTTTT
TRBD2	TRBV4-3	once	TRBJ2-5	CASSHYTGTSGRWGGETQYF	TGCGCCAGCAGCCACTACACCGGGACTAGCGGGAGGTGGGGAGGGGAGACCCAGTACTTC
.	TRBV15	.	TRBJ2-5	CATSALTENQETQYF	TGTGCCACCAGCGCGTTGACAGAGAATCAAGAGACCCAGTACTTC
.	TRBV28	.	TRBJ1-4	CASSLGWAELPEKLFF	TGTGCCAGCAGTTTAGGTTGGGCCGAGTTACCTGAAAAACTGTTTTTT
.	TRBV2	once	TRBJ2-7	CASAGVEQYF	TGTGCCAGCGCAGGGGTCGAGCAGTACTTC
TRBD2	TRBV27	once	TRBJ2-1	CASRMLAGGNNEQFF	TGTGCCAGCAGGATGCTAGCGGGAGGGAACAATGAGCAGTTCTTC
TRBD2	TRBV2	.	TRBJ2-2	CATRGTSGTIGELFF	TGTGCCACCAGGGGGACTAGCGGGACTATCGGGGAGCTGTTTTTT
TRBD2	TRBV7-9	.	TRBJ2-3	CASSLAGGLADFTDTQYF	TGTGCCAGCAGCTTAGCGGGGGGACTAGCGGATTTCACAGATACGCAGTATTTT
TRBD1	TRBV27	.	TRBJ1-4	CASSAGTGGEKLFF	TGTGCCAGCTCGGCCGGGACAGGGGGTGAAAAACTGTTTTTT
.	TRBV7-2	.	TRBJ2-1	CASSPWGDGYNEQFF	TGTGCCAGCAGCCCCTGGGGGGATGGCTACAATGAGCAGTTCTTC